The 19 T cell receptor beta chains given below trace back to one sample, sequenced in a study of blood T cell repertoires in COVID-19. Generated by immunoSEQ multiplex PCR, the TCRdb table keeps only in-frame clones and is missing some. This table has around 270,000 clones, about 87% appearing once. Sequencing was done on a sample of peripheral blood. The source of these receptors is a woman aged 45-59 years with acute or convalescent COVID-19.

J is TRBJ2-7 and V is TRBV7-2; D might be TRBD1 (6 bases). The V gene's germline CDR1 is SGHTA and CDR2 FQGNSA. This CDR3 is built from 14 residues. V shed 5 bases and J shed 4 bases, with 15 bases lying between them. The chain's CDR3 is CASSAQGGGYEQYF. DNA of the CDR3: TGTGCCAGCAGCGCACAAGGGGGTGGGTACGAGCAGTACTTC.

This clone has a count of ten or more. The V and J genes are TRBV18 and TRBJ2-1, with 11 bases lining up with TRBD2. Germline V lookup: CDR1 KGHSH, CDR2 LQKENI. V gave up 6 bases and J gave up 7 bases; unmatched junction bases: 8. The CDR3 covers 15 residues. In DNA, the CDR3 is TGTGCCAGCTCCGTAGCGGGAGGGTATGGGAATGAGCAGTTCTTC. It yields the protein CASSVAGGYGNEQFF.

This clone has just a few counts. The chain uses TRBV19 and TRBJ1-1; D possibly corresponds to TRBD1 (6 bases). The V end was cut by 5 bases, the J end by 3 bases, with 10 bases between. The CDR3 runs to 13 residues. Germline V CDR1 and CDR2: LNHDA, SQIVND (reference sequence). The CDR3 DNA reads TGTGCCAGTAGTGTTCAGGGGTACACTGAAGCTTTCTTT. This gives the protein CASSVQGYTEAFF.

This clone was observed once. The J gene is TRBJ1-2, the V gene TRBV28; D possibly corresponds to TRBD1 (5 bases). The CDR3 extends over 11 amino acids. Germline V gene data show CDR1 as MDHEN and CDR2 as SYDVKM. Trimming removed 6 bases from V and 4 bases from J, with 6 bases in between. The CDR3 DNA reads as TGTGCCAGCAGAGGGGTCTATGGCTACACCTTC. Its translation is CASRGVYGYTF.

The CDR3 DNA follows: TGTGCCAGCAGCCTGTCAGGGCTGAACACTGAAGCTTTCTTT. This encodes CASSLSGLNTEAFF. This chain uses TRBV28 with TRBJ1-1, with D maybe TRBD1 (5 bases). Trimming shortened V by 6 bases and J by 0 bases, and 11 bases separated the two germline ends. This CDR3 comprises 14 residues. Germline CDR1 MDHEN, CDR2 SYDVKM.

This clone was seen only once. The chain employs TRBV18 and TRBJ2-1; 8 bases agree with TRBD1. The germline V gene encodes CDR1 KGHSH and CDR2 LQKENI. The CDR3 is made up of 15 amino acids. J was trimmed by 3 bases and V by 0 bases; bases with no gene match: 1. The DNA for the CDR3 is TGTGCCAGCTCACCACCGACAGGGGACTACAATGAGCAGTTCTTC. Its translation: CASSPPTGDYNEQFF.

The chain has TRBV11-1 and TRBJ2-5, with D hard to call. Trimming removed 4 bases from V and 5 bases from J, with 14 bases in between. Germline CDR1 is SGHAT and CDR2 is FQDESV (reference sequence). CDR3 size: 14 residues. The CDR3 protein is CASSSGILSETQYF. CDR3 DNA sequence: TGTGCCAGCAGCTCCGGTATACTGTCGGAGACCCAGTACTTC.

V and J are TRBV7-2 and TRBJ1-4; TRBD1 matches at 7 bases. CDR1 is SGHTA, CDR2 FQGNSA, per germline. Losses at the gene ends were 1 base for V and 5 bases for J; bases not matched to a gene: 1. This CDR3 spans 14 amino acids. The CDR3 spells CASSLETGNEKLFF. The CDR3, as DNA: TGTGCCAGCAGCTTAGAGACAGGGAATGAAAAACTGTTTTTT. Full variable domain (remainder filled in from reference TRBV7-2 and TRBJ1-4): GAGVSQSPSNKVTEKGKDVELRCDPISGHTALYWYRQSLGQGLEFLIYFQGNSAPDKSGLPSDRFSAERTGGSVSTLTIQRTQQEDSAVYLCASSLETGNEKLFFGSGTQLSVL.

The V gene is TRBV12-3 or TRBV12-4, the J gene TRBJ2-7; no clear D gene. This CDR3 has 12 amino acids. The germline V and J ends were trimmed by 4 bases and 5 bases, with 9 bases remaining between them. The CDR3 sequence: CASSYGRHEQYF. The CDR3 region has the DNA TGTGCCAGCAGTTATGGGCGCCACGAGCAGTACTTC.

The chain couples TRBV10-3 to TRBJ1-2; tentative D call: TRBD1 (6 bases). The CDR3 runs 13 residues. Germline V gene data show CDR1 as ENHRY and CDR2 as SYGVKD. The V and J ends lost 2 bases and 5 bases respectively, with 9 bases between them. The CDR3 sequence: CAISEGQGYGYTF. CDR3 nucleotides: TGTGCCATCAGTGAGGGGCAGGGGTATGGCTACACCTTC.

J is TRBJ1-5 and V is TRBV19, with D perhaps TRBD1 (5 bases). The CDR3 is made up of 16 amino acids. Looked up from germline, CDR1 is LNHDA and CDR2 is SQIVND (reference sequence). Between the trimmed V and J ends, which lost 4 bases and 0 bases, there was a span of 13 bases. The CDR3 coding sequence is TGTGCCAGTAGTACCCACCGACAGTTTAGCAATCAGCCCCAGCATTTT. Translating gives CASSTHRQFSNQPQHF.

The chain links TRBV4-3 to TRBJ2-3, with TRBD2 matching over 7 bases. V lost 1 base and J lost 1; bases outside the gene matches: 5. The CDR3 totals 16 residues. Germline CDR1 LGHNA, CDR2 YSLEER. CDR3 in DNA: TGCGCCAGCAGCCAAGTTCAGCGGGGCCGCACAGATACGCAGTATTTT. It translates to CASSQVQRGRTDTQYF.

V is TRBV4-2 and J is TRBJ2-1; TRBD2 matches 10 bases. Trimming took 6 bases from V and 5 from J; bases not matched to a gene: 7. Germline-derived CDR1 and CDR2 are LGHNA and YNFKEQ. The CDR3 is made up of 15 amino acids. CDR3 sequence: CASRQATSGDNEQFF. DNA for the CDR3: TGTGCCAGCAGGCAGGCAACTAGCGGGGACAATGAGCAGTTCTTC.

The genes are TRBV6-2 or TRBV6-3 and TRBJ1-4, with 7 positions matching TRBD1. The V segment lost 4 bases and the J segment 7 bases; nucleotides outside the gene matches: 15. This CDR3 has 17 amino acids. Germline CDR1 and CDR2: MNHEY and SVGEGT. CDR3 sequence reads: CASSSADETGKREKLFF. The CDR3 nucleotides are TGTGCCAGCAGTTCCGCCGATGAGACAGGGAAGCGTGAAAAACTGTTTTTT.

V gene TRBV5-1 combines with J gene TRBJ2-7; tentatively, D is TRBD1 (5 bases). Germline CDR1 and CDR2: SGHRS and YFSETQ. Trimming took off 0 bases at V and 3 bases at J, with 13 bases between the two ends. This CDR3 spans 15 amino acids. The CDR3 DNA reads TGCGCCAGCAGCTTGGGGCCAGGGTATAGCTACGAGCAGTACTTC. Its translation is CASSLGPGYSYEQYF.

The V and J genes are TRBV6-1 and TRBJ2-7; TRBD2 agrees at 7 bases. V lost 0 bases and J lost 7; bases outside the gene matches: 9. The germline V gene encodes CDR1 MNHNS and CDR2 SASEGT. CDR3 length equals 15 residues. The CDR3 loop is CASSEAGSSGGEQYF. CDR3 coding DNA: TGTGCCAGCAGTGAAGCTGGGTCTAGCGGAGGGGAGCAGTACTTC.

CDR3: CASSAGTGDEKLFF. As DNA, the CDR3 is TGTGCCAGCAGCGCCGGGACAGGGGATGAAAAACTGTTTTTT. The chain employs TRBV5-4 and TRBJ1-4, with TRBD1 matching 10 bases. After removal of 4 bases from V and 6 bases from J, the junction contained 3 bases not matched to a gene. Germline V gene data show CDR1 as SGHNT and CDR2 as YYREEE (reference sequence). The CDR3 consists of 14 residues.

The chain carries TRBV24-1 and TRBJ1-5; tentatively, D is TRBD1 (6 bases). The CDR3 sequence is 13 residues long. V lost 9 bases to trimming and J lost 0 bases, with 8 bases between them. Germline loops: CDR1 KGHDR, CDR2 SFDVKD. The DNA for the CDR3 is TGTGCCACCTCGGACAGTAGCAATCAGCCCCAGCATTTT. Protein: CATSDSSNQPQHF.

This clone was detected only a few times. V usage is TRBV3-1 (or the pseudogene TRBV3-2) and J usage is TRBJ1-4, with D unresolved. Germline V gene data show CDR1 as LGHDT and CDR2 as YNNKEL (reference sequence). The germline V and J ends were trimmed by 4 bases and 8 bases, with 14 bases remaining between them. This CDR3 comprises 14 residues. The CDR3 protein is CASSLRAEREKLFF. The CDR3, as DNA: TGTGCCAGCAGCCTGCGCGCGGAGCGCGAAAAACTGTTTTTT.